This is a list of T cell receptor beta chains from one sample in a study of identical twins. MiXCR, applied by TCRdb to the 5' RACE reads, yields one record per CDR3 protein. Seen here are 1.5 million to 2 million distinct CDR3 sequences, about 32% observed once, and the top ten hold around 0.3%. The sequenced material came from cord blood. Receptors originate from a newborn girl in good health. CDR3s include the opening cysteine and the closing phenylalanine or tryptophan. D genes are given only for firm matches. Clone size appears in some rows only: once, few, many, or a class for an expanded clone.

TRBV29-1	many	TRBJ1-2	TRBD1	TGCAGCGTTGGCGACAGGGGACCCTATGGCTACACCTTC	CSVGDRGPYGYTF
TRBV7-8	.	TRBJ2-7	TRBD1	TGTGCCAGCAGCTACAGGACAGGGAGCTACAATGAGCAGTACTTC	CASSYRTGSYNEQYF
TRBV18	few	TRBJ2-1	.	TGTGCCAGCTCACCATCAGGGTTCCCGTTCTTC	CASSPSGFPFF
TRBV7-8	.	TRBJ2-1	TRBD1	TGTGCCAGCAGCTTAGTAAACAGGGGAACTTACAATGAGCAGTTCTTC	CASSLVNRGTYNEQFF
TRBV20-1	few	TRBJ2-5	.	TGCAGTGCTACCCCACCGAGCCTAGTCGGCCAAGAGACCCAGTACTTC	CSATPPSLVGQETQYF
TRBV20-1	few	TRBJ1-2	TRBD1	TGCAGTGCTAGGGCTGGGACAGGGGGGACGAGGTTTTATGGCTACACCTTC	CSARAGTGGTRFYGYTF
TRBV7-9	few	TRBJ1-2	.	TGTGCCAGCAGCTACCCCGGGACGGACTATGGCTACACCTTC	CASSYPGTDYGYTF
TRBV2	.	TRBJ2-3	.	TGTGCCAGCAGTGTCCTTGGCAGCCGCACAGATACGCAGTATTTT	CASSVLGSRTDTQYF
TRBV7-2	few	TRBJ1-1	.	TGTGCCAGCAGCTTAGTATACCAGGGCACTGAAGCTTTCTTT	CASSLVYQGTEAFF
TRBV6-2/TRBV6-3	.	TRBJ2-3	.	TGTGCCAGCAGGGTTGCGGTTAGCGCAGATACGCAGTATTTT	CASRVAVSADTQYF
TRBV25-1	many	TRBJ2-3	TRBD1	TGTGCCAGCAGCTCCGGGACAGGGGTCACAGATACGCAGTATTTT	CASSSGTGVTDTQYF
TRBV20-1	few	TRBJ1-5	.	TGCAGTGCTCACTATAGCAATCAGCCCCAGCATTTT	CSAHYSNQPQHF
TRBV7-9	.	TRBJ1-4	.	TGTGCCAGCAGCCCCAGGGCTCAGGCAACTAATGAAAAACTGTTTTTT	CASSPRAQATNEKLFF
TRBV20-1	.	TRBJ2-7	TRBD1	TGCAGTGCTAGAGATTACAGGGGAAACTACGAGCAGTACTTC	CSARDYRGNYEQYF
TRBV12-3/TRBV12-4	few	TRBJ2-7	.	TGTGCCAGCAGTTTGGGCTTACAATCCAACGAGCAGTACTTC	CASSLGLQSNEQYF
TRBV28	few	TRBJ2-1	.	TGTGCCAGCAGTTTGGGAAGTAGCTACTCCTCCTACAATGAGCAGTTCTTC	CASSLGSSYSSYNEQFF
TRBV7-2	once	TRBJ2-7	.	TGTGCCAGCAGCTCAATACCTAGGGGGGGTTCCTACGAGCAGTACTTC	CASSSIPRGGSYEQYF